Below, one T cell receptor (beta chain) is given with its context. The repertoire was sequenced with immunoSEQ multiplex PCR; TCRdb's copy has only in-frame clones and lacks some. The data show 300,000 to 400,000 clones, around 86% seen once. CDR1 is SGHTA, CDR2 FQGNSA, per germline. CDR3 length equals 13 residues. Trimming took 3 bases from V and 3 from J, leaving 6 bases between them. The sample originates from a study of blood T cell repertoires in COVID-19. This rearrangement joins TRBV7-2 to TRBJ1-3; tentatively, D is TRBD1 (5 bases). Material for sequencing was PBMCs or T cells enriched from blood (not recorded which). This TCR was recovered from a woman in her 40s with acute COVID-19. In DNA, the CDR3 is TGTGCCAGCAGCTTCCAGGGTGGAAACACCATATATTTT. This codes for CASSFQGGNTIYF.